The present TCR beta chain was sequenced within a study of blood T cell repertoires in COVID-19. Overall study context: Sites across the United States, Italy and Spain contributed samples from acute and convalescent COVID-19.

In the original processing: Counts of nucleated cells, estimated from reference gene primer amplification, were obtained. Assay: immunoSEQ multiplex PCR; the TCRdb copy retains only in-frame clones and omits some. That table furnishes V, J and clone size, whereas the DNA furnished D and trimming. The sample carries about 89,000 clones, about 78% recorded once. This CDR3 has 14 residues. Germline CDR1 SGHRS, CDR2 YFSETQ. The V gene end was trimmed by 4 bases and the J gene end by 5 bases; junction bases not matched to a gene: 4. This clone was seen a single time. This receptor was identified in a woman older than 75 with acute or convalescent COVID-19. The chain recombines TRBV5-1 with TRBJ2-3, with TRBD1 identical over 10 bases. Sequencing used peripheral blood. In DNA form, the CDR3 reads TGCGCCAGCAGCGACAGGGGGCGCGGAGATACGCAGTATTTT. Its translation: CASSDRGRGDTQYF.